This T cell receptor (beta chain) was found in a study of T cell changes during pregnancy in multiple sclerosis. The assay was immunoSEQ multiplex PCR, and TCRdb's table has in-frame clones only and misses some. This table holds about 80,000 clones, approximately 90% found once. Trimming cost V 5 bases and J 7 bases; bases outside gene matches: 19. The V gene's germline CDR1 is SGHTA and CDR2 FQGTGA. This CDR3 is 18 amino acids long. The chain links TRBV7-3 to TRBJ2-3; 9 bases are a match to TRBD2. This sequence was found in a female donor with multiple sclerosis, enrolled in a pregnancy study. The specimen comprised CD4+ T cells from peripheral blood mononuclear cells, sampled before pregnancy. DNA of the CDR3: TGTGCCAGCAGCCCCCAAGGAAAAGTAGCGGGAGAGTTAAATACGCAGTATTTT. Its protein is CASSPQGKVAGELNTQYF.